These 14 T cell receptor beta chains were sequenced from one sample in a study of blood T cell repertoires in COVID-19. Clones were read by immunoSEQ multiplex PCR, and TCRdb kept only the in-frame ones, dropping some. The sample has approximately 480,000 clones, roughly 89% seen once. Sequencing input: peripheral blood. These receptors were collected from a man between 18 and 35 years old with COVID-19, enrolled during active disease.

This clone was counted between two and nine times. This chain links TRBV27 with TRBJ1-1, with D possibly matching TRBD1 (5 bases). The germline gives CDR1 MNHEY, CDR2 SMNVEV (reference sequence). V was trimmed by 6 bases and J by 0 bases, leaving 11 bases between them. The CDR3 runs 14 residues. Here the CDR3 reads CASSPIGVNTEAFF. The DNA for the CDR3 is TGTGCCAGCAGCCCTATAGGGGTGAACACTGAAGCTTTCTTT.

DNA of the CDR3: TGCAGCGTTGACCTAATAGCGGGCTATGAAGAGACCCAGTACTTC. This gives the protein CSVDLIAGYEETQYF. The J gene is TRBJ2-5, the V gene TRBV29-1; 7 nucleotides agree with TRBD2. Trimming took 3 bases from V and 3 from J; bases not matched to a gene: 10. Germline V gene sequence: CDR1 SQVTM, CDR2 ANQGSEA. The CDR3 totals 15 residues.

The V gene is TRBV30, the J gene TRBJ2-7, with D hard to call. CDR3 length: 12 residues. Germline lookup yields CDR1 GTSNPN and CDR2 SVGIG (reference sequence). V was cut by 4 bases and J by 5 bases, with 12 bases left in between. In nucleotides, the CDR3 is TGTGCCTGGAATGTCGTTTCCGACGAGCAGTACTTC. This gives the protein CAWNVVSDEQYF. The full variable domain, rest sourced from reference TRBV30 and TRBJ2-7, is SQTIHQWPATLVQPVGSPLSLECTVEGTSNPNLYWYRQAAGRGLQLLFYSVGIGQISSEVPQNLSASRPQDRQFILSSKKLLLSDSGFYLCAWNVVSDEQYFGPGTRLTVT.

This clone was found once. J is TRBJ1-4 and V is TRBV28, with D possibly being TRBD1 (6 bases). This CDR3 region has 14 residues. V lost 5 bases and J 3 bases, leaving 10 bases between the germline ends. Germline CDR1 reads MDHEN; CDR2 reads SYDVKM. The CDR3: CASSRQAANEKLFF. In nucleotides, the CDR3 is TGTGCCAGCAGTCGACAGGCGGCTAATGAAAAACTGTTTTTT.

This clone was observed a handful of times. The chain carries TRBV6-5 and TRBJ2-7; a weak D match, TRBD1 (6 bases). Trimming removed 6 bases from V and 4 bases from J, with 16 bases in between. CDR3 length: 14 amino acids. CDR1 is MNHEY, CDR2 SVGAGI, per germline. CDR3 sequence reads: CASRNRAEAYEQYF. The DNA of the CDR3 is TGTGCCAGCAGAAACAGGGCCGAAGCTTACGAGCAGTACTTC.

The V gene is TRBV19, the J gene TRBJ1-3; TRBD1 matches at 9 bases. The CDR3 runs 16 residues. Germline-derived CDR1 and CDR2 are LNHDA and SQIVND (reference sequence). With 2 bases clipped from V and 3 bases from J, the junction kept 5 bases outside the gene matches. This CDR3 reads CASSIYGTGIGNTIYF. Here the CDR3 DNA reads TGTGCCAGTAGTATATATGGGACAGGGATTGGAAACACCATATATTTT.

The chain couples TRBV7-9 to TRBJ1-1; a possible D gene is TRBD1 (6 bases). Trimming stripped 3 bases from V and 6 bases from J, with 11 bases between. Germline lookup yields CDR1 SEHNR and CDR2 FQNEAQ (reference sequence). This CDR3 region has 13 residues. As DNA, the CDR3 is TGTGCCAGCAGCTTTGGACAGCGCTCTGAAGCTTTCTTT. Translation: CASSFGQRSEAFF. Combining the CDR3 with reference TRBV7-9 and TRBJ1-1 gives the whole variable domain DTGVSQNPRHKITKRGQNVTFRCDPISEHNRLYWYRQTLGQGPEFLTYFQNEAQLEKSRLLSDRFSAERPKGSFSTLEIQRTEQGDSAMYLCASSFGQRSEAFFGQGTRLTVV.

The chain joins TRBV6-5 to TRBJ1-1; D is uncertain. From germline, CDR1 is MNHEY and CDR2 SVGAGI. Trimming took off 0 bases at V and 0 bases at J, with 8 bases between the two ends. CDR3 length equals 15 residues. The CDR3 coding sequence is TGTGCCAGCAGTTACTCTGCGGAAATGAACACTGAAGCTTTCTTT. This translates into CASSYSAEMNTEAFF.

The genes are TRBV29-1 and TRBJ2-5; D is possibly TRBD2 (5 bases). Trimming stripped 4 bases from V and 2 bases from J, with 8 bases between. The CDR3 length is 12 residues. Germline loops: CDR1 SQVTM, CDR2 ANQGSEA. CDR3 sequence (DNA): TGCAGCGTTGTCTTAGCGCAAGAGACCCAGTACTTC. Its protein product is CSVVLAQETQYF.

V and J are TRBV7-9 and TRBJ2-1; 7 nucleotides align to TRBD2. This CDR3 is built from 12 residues. CDR1 is SEHNR and CDR2 is FQNEAQ in the germline V gene (reference sequence). Trimming cost V 6 bases and J 9 bases; bases outside gene matches: 5. CDR3 sequence reads: CASRRSSGEQFF. The CDR3 bases are TGTGCCAGCAGGCGCTCTAGCGGTGAGCAGTTCTTC. The variable domain in full, with the rest retrieved from reference TRBV7-9 and TRBJ2-1, is DTGVSQNPRHKITKRGQNVTFRCDPISEHNRLYWYRQTLGQGPEFLTYFQNEAQLEKSRLLSDRFSAERPKGSFSTLEIQRTEQGDSAMYLCASRRSSGEQFFGPGTRLTVL.

As regards this clone: A read error may produce the germline difference seen at one junction end. The rearrangement uses TRBV7-7 and TRBJ2-3; D might be TRBD2 (5 bases). CDR3 length: 15 residues. Germline values: CDR1 SSHAT, CDR2 FNYEAQ (reference sequence). CDR3: CASSSGITSTDTQYF. In nucleotides, the CDR3 is TGTGCTAGCAGCTCGGGAATAACTAGCACAGATACGCAGTATTTT.

The V and J genes are TRBV11-3 and TRBJ2-7, with D maybe TRBD1 (5 bases). CDR3 size: 11 residues. Germline V gives CDR1 SGHNT, CDR2 YENEEA. V lost 4 bases to trimming and J lost 12 bases, with 13 bases between them. The CDR3 nucleotides are TGTGCCAGCAGCTCTAAGACAGAGGCGTACTTC. Translated: CASSSKTEAYF.

The rearrangement links TRBV27 to TRBJ2-2; 11 nucleotides align to TRBD2. The germline gives CDR1 MNHEY, CDR2 SMNVEV (reference sequence). The CDR3 is 16 amino acids. The junction had 4 bases not matched to a gene; V was cut back by 4 bases and J by 3 bases. The CDR3 region is CASSSLAGGDTGELFF. CDR3 bases: TGTGCCAGCAGTTCCTTAGCGGGAGGGGACACCGGGGAGCTGTTTTTT.

This chain uses TRBV2 with TRBJ1-2; D gene uncertain. This CDR3 comprises 14 residues. From germline, CDR1 is SNHLY and CDR2 FYNNEI. Trimming left V 7 bases short and J 4 bases short, with 16 bases between. CDR3 DNA sequence: TGTGCCAGCATCCAAAGCCTGACGGGCTATGGCTACACCTTC. Its translation is CASIQSLTGYGYTF.